This TCR beta chain was obtained from a study of CD8+ T cells in alopecia areata. On the study more broadly: Severity among treated patients was scored by the percentage of scalp area affected. Study-wide points: The study found that many expanded lesional clones persisted in scalp and blood during tofacitinib.

Comments on this clone: What it binds is not known.

After isolation, RNA underwent reverse transcription to generate cDNA as the sequencing template. Sequencing used immunoSEQ multiplex PCR; TCRdb keeps in-frame clones, though not all of them. The table has roughly 100,000 clones, approximately 90% seen once. The treatment was: oral pan-JAK inhibitor, 5-10 mg twice daily. Peripheral blood, together with lesional scalp punch biopsies, was collected from alopecia areata patients. PBMC-derived CD4+ and CD8+ T cells were sorted. The V end was cut by 6 bases, the J end by 0 bases, with 15 bases between. The CDR3 covers 14 residues. Germline V gene sequence: CDR1 SQVTM, CDR2 ANQGSEA.

The sequencing here drew on CD8+ T cells sorted from blood, taken at approximately week 34, from a patient treated with tofacitinib. This sequence originates from a human donor with alopecia areata. The rearrangement uses TRBV29-1 and TRBJ2-7, with D possibly TRBD1 on 5 matching bases. CDR3 region: CSVEQEESSYEQYF. The CDR3 region has the DNA TGCAGCGTCGAACAGGAAGAGAGCTCCTACGAGCAGTACTTC.